This TCR beta chain was profiled in a study of Graves' ophthalmopathy and Graves' hyperthyroidism. The authors amplified TCR beta CDR3 regions, and they did so from RNA transcripts for repertoire sequencing. The library came from an HTBI-primed first-round RT-PCR and a second-round multiplex PCR. One entry per CDR3 protein, called by TCRdb with MiXCR from the multiplex PCR reads. The sample carries around 1.1 million distinct CDR3 sequences, 35% to 45% recorded once. This clonotype has more than one count but fewer than ten. The CDR3 is 13 amino acids. Germline V CDR1 and CDR2: SEHNR, FQNEAQ (reference sequence). V dropped 5 bases and J dropped 3 bases, with 10 bases sitting between them.

This receptor was obtained from an adult man with Graves' hyperthyroidism. The chain carries TRBV7-9 and TRBJ1-2, with D tentatively TRBD1 (5 bases). Sequences were obtained from peripheral blood or thyroid tissue (not recorded which). CDR3 region: CASSRDGYYGYTF. The CDR3 DNA follows: TGTGCCAGCAGCCGGGACGGCTACTATGGCTACACCTTC.